This is a list of T cell receptor beta chains from one sample in a study of T-cell reconstitution after alpha-beta-depleted transplantation in children. TCRdb fed the PCR reads into MiXCR, producing one record per CDR3 protein. The table shows about 200,000 distinct CDR3 sequences, with approximately 6.3% occurring only once. Sequenced material: PBMCs, taken before TCRalphabeta/CD19-depleted stem cell transplant. Receptor source: a boy between 2 and 10 years old with acute lymphoblastic leukemia, due to receive a stem cell transplant. Both conserved end residues are part of each CDR3. Fields, in order: J gene, V gene, clone size, D gene, CDR3 DNA, CDR3 protein. D genes are given only for firm matches. Only part of the rows carry a size: once, few, many, or a class if the clone is expanded.

>TRBJ2-2|TRBV20-1|many|TRBD1
TGCAGTGCCCGTCCCGGGACAGGGGACGGGGAGCTGTTTTTT
CSARPGTGDGELFF
>TRBJ2-3|TRBV24-1|many|TRBD2
TGTGCCACCAGCCCTCTAGCGGGGGGGCCCCCCGGCACAGATACGCAGTATTTT
CATSPLAGGPPGTDTQYF
>TRBJ1-1|TRBV21-1|many|NA
TGTGCCAGCAGCAAAGTCTCAGGGATGAACACTGAAGCTTTCTTT
CASSKVSGMNTEAFF
>TRBJ2-5|TRBV5-1|many|NA
TGCGCCAGCAGCTTGGTAATCGGTCGAGAGACCCAGTACTTC
CASSLVIGRETQYF
>TRBJ2-7|TRBV7-8|NA|NA
TGTGCCAGCAGCTTAGCCAGGGAAGCCTACGAGCAGTACTTC
CASSLAREAYEQYF
>TRBJ2-3|TRBV5-5|NA|TRBD2
TGTGCCAGCAGCTCGACTAGCGGGGCCACAGATACGCAGTATTTT
CASSSTSGATDTQYF
>TRBJ2-1|TRBV21-1|many|NA
TGTGCCAGCAGCAAAGATCGTAGCGTACACAATGAGCAGTTCTTC
CASSKDRSVHNEQFF
>TRBJ2-2|TRBV6-5|many|NA
TGTGCCAGCAGTTACTTGGTGCAAGGCACCGGGGAGCTGTTTTTT
CASSYLVQGTGELFF
>TRBJ2-6|TRBV7-9|NA|NA
TGTGCCAGCAGCCCAGGGTCCTCCTCTGGGGCCAACGTCCTGACTTTC
CASSPGSSSGANVLTF
>TRBJ1-1|TRBV4-1|many|NA
TGCGCCAGCAGCTGGGAGTCGGGCACTGAAGCTTTCTTT
CASSWESGTEAFF
>TRBJ1-4|TRBV5-4|many|TRBD1
TGTGCCAGCAGCTTTCGGGACAGGGATGAAAAACTGTTTTTT
CASSFRDRDEKLFF
>TRBJ2-7|TRBV2|many|NA
TGTGCCAGCAGTGAAGCCTCGATGTACTACGAGCAGTACTTC
CASSEASMYYEQYF
>TRBJ1-1|TRBV6-2/TRBV6-3|few|NA
TGTGCCAGCAGTCCCGACAGGAGCTTCATGAACACTGAAGCTTTCTTT
CASSPDRSFMNTEAFF
>TRBJ1-1|TRBV4-2|NA|NA
TGTGCCAGCAGCCAAGGAAAGGATACTGAAGCTTTCTTT
CASSQGKDTEAFF
>TRBJ2-7|TRBV28|many|TRBD2
TGTGCCAGCAGTCCCCCCGAACTAGCGGGACCCTACGAGCAGTACTTC
CASSPPELAGPYEQYF
>TRBJ2-1|TRBV14|NA|TRBD2
TGTGCCAGCAGCCAAGGAGGCGGGCTAGCGGGGTCTGAGCAGTTCTTC
CASSQGGGLAGSEQFF
>TRBJ1-1|TRBV20-1|NA|NA
TGCAGTGCTAGAGCCTGGGGAATGAACACTGAAGCTTTCTTT
CSARAWGMNTEAFF
>TRBJ2-1|TRBV2|many|TRBD2
TGTGCCAGCAGCGGAGGGACTAGCTTTTACAATGAGCAGTTCTTC
CASSGGTSFYNEQFF
>TRBJ2-2|TRBV28|many|TRBD2
TGTGCCAGCAGTTTTGTCGGACTAGCGGGATACAAGGGGGAGCTGTTTTTT
CASSFVGLAGYKGELFF
>TRBJ1-6|TRBV5-1|many|NA
TGCGCCAGCAGCTTCGGGACGGCGGATTCACCCCTCCACTTT
CASSFGTADSPLHF
>TRBJ1-2|TRBV7-2|few|NA
TGTGCCAGCAGCTTCGACATAGCTAACTATGGCTACACCTTC
CASSFDIANYGYTF
>TRBJ2-3|TRBV15|NA|NA
TGTGCCACCAGCAGAGGTCCGGGGGGCACAGATACGCAGTATTTT
CATSRGPGGTDTQYF
>TRBJ2-1|TRBV7-2|many|TRBD2
TGTGCCAGCAGCTTACGGCTAGCGGGAGCTGATGAGCAGTTCTTC
CASSLRLAGADEQFF
>TRBJ2-3|TRBV2|many|TRBD2
TGTGCCAGCAGGCCGACTAGCGGGGCGGCGGATACGCAGTATTTT
CASRPTSGAADTQYF
>TRBJ2-1|TRBV15|many|TRBD2
TGTGCCACCAGCAGTCGTCGCGGGGGACTCTACAATGAGCAGTTCTTC
CATSSRRGGLYNEQFF
>TRBJ2-4|TRBV28|many|NA
TGTGCCAGCACAGGGATCGGCAAAAACATTCAGTACTTC
CASTGIGKNIQYF
>TRBJ2-7|TRBV12-3/TRBV12-4|few|NA
TGTGCCAGCAGTTACACAACCTACGGAATTTACGAGCAGTACTTC
CASSYTTYGIYEQYF
>TRBJ2-6|TRBV28|many|NA
TGTGCCAGCAGTTTATGGGGTACTTACTCTGGGGCCAACGTCCTGACTTTC
CASSLWGTYSGANVLTF
>TRBJ2-3|TRBV24-1|many|TRBD1
TGTGCCACCCGGGACAGGGACACAGATACGCAGTATTTT
CATRDRDTDTQYF
>TRBJ2-5|TRBV5-1|many|NA
TGCGCCAGCAGCTCAGGTTTCCAAGAGACCCAGTACTTC
CASSSGFQETQYF
>TRBJ2-2|TRBV7-9|many|NA
TGTGCCAGCGGATCTCCGGGACTCAACACCGGGGAGCTGTTTTTT
CASGSPGLNTGELFF
>TRBJ1-6|TRBV11-2|many|NA
TGTGCCAGCAGCTTCACACGCTCACCCCTCCACTTT
CASSFTRSPLHF
>TRBJ2-3|TRBV29-1|many|NA
TGCAGCGTTGAAGCGGGACTTAGGACAGATACGCAGTATTTT
CSVEAGLRTDTQYF
>TRBJ2-3|TRBV20-1|many|NA
TGCAGTGCCGTCTTGAAGCGCACAGATACGCAGTATTTT
CSAVLKRTDTQYF
>TRBJ2-7|TRBV6-2/TRBV6-3|many|TRBD1
TGTGCCAGCAGTTCAACAGGGGGCTGGGACGAGCAGTACTTC
CASSSTGGWDEQYF
>TRBJ2-2|TRBV7-8|many|NA
TGTGCCAGCAGGAGGACGGAAGCGAACACCGGGGAGCTGTTTTTT
CASRRTEANTGELFF
>TRBJ2-3|TRBV25-1|many|TRBD2
TGTGCCAGCAGTGATAAGGGAGGGCTTATCGATACGCAGTATTTT
CASSDKGGLIDTQYF
>TRBJ1-1|TRBV27|NA|TRBD1
TGTGCCAGCAGTACGGGACAGGGGTGGAACACTGAAGCTTTCTTT
CASSTGQGWNTEAFF
>TRBJ2-1|TRBV7-9|NA|NA
TGTGCCAGCAGCTTTGTCGGCCACCGCTCCTACAATGAGCATTTCTTC
CASSFVGHRSYNEHFF
>TRBJ2-1|TRBV2|many|TRBD2
TGTGCCAGCAAGCGGGGGGGCAGTAACAATGAGCAGTTCTTC
CASKRGGSNNEQFF
>TRBJ2-3|TRBV7-9|many|NA
TGTGCCAGCAGCTCGGGAGCTAGCCACTATTTT
CASSSGASHYF
>TRBJ2-2|TRBV10-3|many|TRBD1
TGTGCCATCAGTGACCCGAGGACAGGCAACACCGGGGAGCTGTTTTTT
CAISDPRTGNTGELFF
>TRBJ2-1|TRBV7-8|many|TRBD2
TGTGCCAGCAGCTTATCTTTGCTAGCGGAATACAATGAGCAGTTCTTC
CASSLSLLAEYNEQFF
>TRBJ2-7|TRBV11-2|many|TRBD1
TGTGCCAGCAGCCAACAGGGGAACGAGCAGTACTTC
CASSQQGNEQYF
>TRBJ2-1|TRBV6-5|many|TRBD2
TGTGCCAGCAGTTACAGGAACGGGGAAGCGGGGAACCGGAATGAGCAGTTCTTC
CASSYRNGEAGNRNEQFF
>TRBJ2-3|TRBV6-5|many|NA
TGTGCCAGCAGGCTAGACAGCACAGATACGCAGTATTTT
CASRLDSTDTQYF
>TRBJ2-7|TRBV28|many|NA
TGTGCCAGCAGTTTCACGACTCTAGCCTACGAGCAGTACTTC
CASSFTTLAYEQYF
>TRBJ2-4|TRBV28|many|TRBD1
TGTGCCAGCAGAGGACAGGGGGCCAACGAAAACATTCAGTACTTC
CASRGQGANENIQYF
>TRBJ1-2|TRBV29-1|few|NA
TGCAGCGTTGAAGACAGGGCCGTTAGGGGCTACACCTTC
CSVEDRAVRGYTF
>TRBJ2-7|TRBV18|NA|NA
TGTGCCAGCTCATATACCCGGGACTCAACCTACGAACAGTACTTC
CASSYTRDSTYEQYF